This T cell receptor beta chain was identified in a study of T cell repertoires in cytomegalovirus infection. On the study more broadly: Public TCR beta signatures indicated both CMV infection and matching HLA type. Findings and caveats of the study: Summed frequency of shared TCR beta families picked out CMV carriers who also had the relevant HLA. There were HLA-C-restricted CMV-specific TCR beta clonotypes dominating the ex vivo response.

In this sample, this clonotype turned up many times. Its antigen remains unknown. Germline assignment: CDR1 SGHTA and CDR2 FQGNSA. The CDR3 extends over 15 amino acids. V was trimmed by 1 base and J by 1 base, leaving 11 bases between them. MiXCR, run by TCRdb on the reads, gives a single entry per CDR3 protein. The data hold 200,000 to 300,000 distinct CDR3 sequences, with roughly 10% observed a single time. Sequencing input: PBMCs. The sequence was collected from a human donor in good health (CMV status not recorded). Some clones in this sample may be carry-over from other donors' samples. V is TRBV7-2 and J is TRBJ2-7; a weak D match, TRBD1 (5 bases). The DNA of the CDR3 is TGTGCCAGCAGCTTAGAGGCAGGGTGGTCCTACGAGCAGTACTTC. It specifies CASSLEAGWSYEQYF.